A selection of T cell receptor beta chains follows, all from one sample in a study of synovial regulatory T cells in juvenile arthritis. Produced via immunoSEQ multiplex PCR; TCRdb's table is partial and in-frame only. Its table records 7,500 to 10,000 clones. The specimen was Treg cells from blood. The receptor source for this set is a donor aged 2-30 years with juvenile idiopathic arthritis. CDR3s include the opening cysteine and the closing phenylalanine or tryptophan. Each record gives: V gene, J gene, CDR3 protein.

v_gene: TRBV19; j_gene: TRBJ1-1; CDR3aa: CASSITGRHTEAFF
v_gene: TRBV6-1; j_gene: TRBJ2-4; CDR3aa: CASSENQGVTTRAKNIQYF
v_gene: TRBV5-1; j_gene: TRBJ1-6; CDR3aa: CASSLTGNSYNSPLHF
v_gene: TRBV9; j_gene: TRBJ1-6; CDR3aa: CASSVRWGWDSPLHF
v_gene: TRBV27; j_gene: TRBJ2-2; CDR3aa: CASRQQGARVTGELFF
v_gene: TRBV4-1; j_gene: TRBJ2-3; CDR3aa: CASSHRGPDTQYF
v_gene: TRBV7-9; j_gene: TRBJ2-7; CDR3aa: CASSLGSWVLF
v_gene: TRBV6-6; j_gene: TRBJ1-1; CDR3aa: CASSLSSGLNTEAFF
v_gene: TRBV12-5; j_gene: TRBJ2-3; CDR3aa: CASGPTDTQYF
v_gene: TRBV5-1; j_gene: TRBJ1-2; CDR3aa: CASSAGQSNYGYTF
v_gene: TRBV11-2; j_gene: TRBJ1-6; CDR3aa: CASSLQFYNSPLHF
v_gene: TRBV18; j_gene: TRBJ2-5; CDR3aa: CASSPPVSGETQYF
v_gene: TRBV7-9; j_gene: TRBJ1-2; CDR3aa: CASSSQGLTGYTF
v_gene: TRBV12-5; j_gene: TRBJ1-2; CDR3aa: CASGPGGDYGYTF
v_gene: TRBV10-3; j_gene: TRBJ2-1; CDR3aa: CATKTSGRKDNEQFF
v_gene: TRBV6-1; j_gene: TRBJ1-1; CDR3aa: CASAFNTLNTEAFF
v_gene: TRBV18; j_gene: TRBJ1-5; CDR3aa: CASSPQSDRNQPQHF
v_gene: TRBV2; j_gene: TRBJ2-7; CDR3aa: CASSEAQGAGEQYF
v_gene: TRBV18; j_gene: TRBJ2-7; CDR3aa: CASSPGQVTVKQYF
v_gene: TRBV18; j_gene: TRBJ1-2; CDR3aa: CASSPDRVHGYTF
v_gene: TRBV4-1; j_gene: TRBJ2-7; CDR3aa: CASSQVTSVLTYEQYF
v_gene: TRBV4-1; j_gene: TRBJ2-5; CDR3aa: CASSQVHDRGETQYF
v_gene: TRBV25-1; j_gene: TRBJ2-2; CDR3aa: CASRGQGWTGELFF
v_gene: TRBV10-3; j_gene: TRBJ1-2; CDR3aa: CAISESNGFGYTF
v_gene: TRBV4-1; j_gene: TRBJ1-2; CDR3aa: CASSQETRGWYGYTF
v_gene: TRBV19; j_gene: TRBJ2-2; CDR3aa: CASRPPYNTGELFF
v_gene: TRBV4-1; j_gene: TRBJ1-5; CDR3aa: CASSQTGARNQPQHF
v_gene: TRBV20-1; j_gene: TRBJ1-2; CDR3aa: CSGALSYGYTF
v_gene: TRBV19; j_gene: TRBJ1-3; CDR3aa: CASSMPRGLGGNTIYF
v_gene: TRBV11-2; j_gene: TRBJ2-1; CDR3aa: CASGMGLADNEQFF
v_gene: TRBV4-1; j_gene: TRBJ1-1; CDR3aa: CASSQDFSRGPWDTEAFF
v_gene: TRBV6-1; j_gene: TRBJ1-3; CDR3aa: CASSDRVTGKRNTIYF
v_gene: TRBV10-3; j_gene: TRBJ2-3; CDR3aa: CAISGQGGYSTDTQYF
v_gene: TRBV6-6; j_gene: TRBJ2-7; CDR3aa: CASSQTSGLNYEQYF
v_gene: TRBV18; j_gene: TRBJ1-1; CDR3aa: CASSTGGRGITEAFF
v_gene: TRBV10-3; j_gene: TRBJ1-2; CDR3aa: CAISEGDDRSIHGYTF
v_gene: TRBV11-2; j_gene: TRBJ2-2; CDR3aa: CASSLLVAGGELFF
v_gene: TRBV4-1; j_gene: TRBJ2-7; CDR3aa: CASSQIPGLPYEQYF
v_gene: TRBV18; j_gene: TRBJ1-2; CDR3aa: CASSPQGYEGYTF
v_gene: TRBV6-1; j_gene: TRBJ2-5; CDR3aa: CASSAGTRGTQYF
v_gene: TRBV19; j_gene: TRBJ2-1; CDR3aa: CASTIDWGLVIFWLGHEQFF
v_gene: TRBV6-5; j_gene: TRBJ1-2; CDR3aa: CASRPTGDYGYTF
v_gene: TRBV11-2; j_gene: TRBJ2-1; CDR3aa: CASSLDRGLQNEQFF
v_gene: TRBV27; j_gene: TRBJ2-4; CDR3aa: CASSSPVSLAKNIQYF
v_gene: TRBV10-3; j_gene: TRBJ1-2; CDR3aa: CAIRTGMYGYTF
v_gene: TRBV6-1; j_gene: TRBJ2-7; CDR3aa: CASTPFWSGYEQYF
v_gene: TRBV4-1; j_gene: TRBJ2-7; CDR3aa: CASRAEGGTHEQYF
v_gene: TRBV2; j_gene: TRBJ2-1; CDR3aa: CASNLAGRNEQFF
v_gene: TRBV6-1; j_gene: TRBJ1-1; CDR3aa: CASSDQTGIGNTEAFF
v_gene: TRBV5-4; j_gene: TRBJ1-2; CDR3aa: CASSSRDSYGYTF